This record looks at one T cell receptor (beta chain) sequence and its context. Its antigen is not identified. The data were taken from a study of cytomegalovirus exposure and HLA in healthy donors. Overall study: The study placed 80% to 90% of its 350 to 450 genotyped donors in the Caucasian-associated ancestry cluster.

Study outcomes and limitations: Indistinguishability led to the exclusion of some V segments, TRBV6-2 and TRBV6-3 included.

The PCR employed 60 Vbeta primers together with 13 Jbeta primers. Libraries were prepared by immunoSEQ multiplex PCR; TCRdb keeps only in-frame clonotypes and omits some of them. The data hold about 150,000 clones, with less than 90% observed a single time. V was trimmed by 0 bases and J by 10 bases, leaving 11 bases between them. Germline CDR1 and CDR2: SGDLS and YYNGEE. This CDR3 is 14 amino acids long. The sequence came from a male donor in good health and CMV-seropositive. The sequenced sample was PBMCs. The chain is built from TRBV9 and TRBJ1-6, with D unresolved. The CDR3 region has the DNA TGTGCCAGCAGCGTAGGAGGGTACGACTCACCCCTCCACTTT. This sequence encodes CASSVGGYDSPLHF. Complete variable domain (other parts from reference TRBV9 and TRBJ1-6): DSGVTQTPKHLITATGQRVTLRCSPRSGDLSVYWYQQSLDQGLQFLIQYYNGEERAKGNILERFSAQQFPDLHSELNLSSLELGDSALYFCASSVGGYDSPLHFGNGTRLTVT.